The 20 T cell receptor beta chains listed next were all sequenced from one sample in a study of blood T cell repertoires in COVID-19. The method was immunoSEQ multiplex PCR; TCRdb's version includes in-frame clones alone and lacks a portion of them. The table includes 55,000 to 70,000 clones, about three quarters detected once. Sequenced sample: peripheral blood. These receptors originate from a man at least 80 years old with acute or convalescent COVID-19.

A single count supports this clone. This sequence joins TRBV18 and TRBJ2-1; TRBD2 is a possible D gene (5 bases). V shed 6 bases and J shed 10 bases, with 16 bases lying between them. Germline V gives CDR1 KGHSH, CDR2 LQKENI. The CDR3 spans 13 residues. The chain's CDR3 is CASSTRMEDEQFF. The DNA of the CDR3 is TGTGCCAGCTCCACTCGGATGGAGGACGAGCAGTTCTTC.

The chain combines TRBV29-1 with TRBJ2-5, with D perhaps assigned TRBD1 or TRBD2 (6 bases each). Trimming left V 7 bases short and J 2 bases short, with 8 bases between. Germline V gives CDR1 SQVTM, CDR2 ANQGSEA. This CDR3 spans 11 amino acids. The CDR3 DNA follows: TGCAGCGGGGGGGCTCAAGAGACCCAGTACTTC. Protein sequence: CSGGAQETQYF.

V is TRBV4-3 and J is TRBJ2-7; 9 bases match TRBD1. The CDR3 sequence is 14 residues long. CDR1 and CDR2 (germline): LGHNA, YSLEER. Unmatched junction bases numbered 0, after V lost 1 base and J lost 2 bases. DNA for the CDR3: TGCGCCAGCAGCCAAGGACAGGGGGCCTACGAGCAGTACTTC. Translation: CASSQGQGAYEQYF.

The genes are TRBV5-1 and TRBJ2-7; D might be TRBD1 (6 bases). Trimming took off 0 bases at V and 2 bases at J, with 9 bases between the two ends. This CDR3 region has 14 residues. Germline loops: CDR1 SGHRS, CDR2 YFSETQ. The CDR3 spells CASSLVDRTYEQYF. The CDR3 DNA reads TGCGCCAGCAGCTTGGTCGACAGGACCTACGAGCAGTACTTC.

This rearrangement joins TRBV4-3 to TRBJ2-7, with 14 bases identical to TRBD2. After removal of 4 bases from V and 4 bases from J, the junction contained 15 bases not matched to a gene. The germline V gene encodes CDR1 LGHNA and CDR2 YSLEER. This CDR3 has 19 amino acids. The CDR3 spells CASSPNRPGLAGVGYEQYF. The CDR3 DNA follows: TGCGCCAGCAGCCCCAACCGGCCGGGACTAGCGGGAGTAGGTTACGAGCAGTACTTC.

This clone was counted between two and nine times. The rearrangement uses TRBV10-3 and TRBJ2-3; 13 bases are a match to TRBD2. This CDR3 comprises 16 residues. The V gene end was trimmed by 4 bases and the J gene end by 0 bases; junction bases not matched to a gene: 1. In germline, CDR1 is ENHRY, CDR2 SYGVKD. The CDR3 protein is CAISGTSGGSTDTQYF. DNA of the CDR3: TGTGCCATCAGTGGGACTAGCGGGGGTAGCACAGATACGCAGTATTTT.

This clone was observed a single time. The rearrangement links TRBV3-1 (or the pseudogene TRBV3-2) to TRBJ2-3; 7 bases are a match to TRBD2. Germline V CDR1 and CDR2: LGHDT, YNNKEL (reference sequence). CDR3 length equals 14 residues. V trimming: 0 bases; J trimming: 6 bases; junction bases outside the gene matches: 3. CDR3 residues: CASSQEISGDTQYF. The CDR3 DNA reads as TGTGCCAGCAGCCAAGAGATTAGCGGGGATACGCAGTATTTT.

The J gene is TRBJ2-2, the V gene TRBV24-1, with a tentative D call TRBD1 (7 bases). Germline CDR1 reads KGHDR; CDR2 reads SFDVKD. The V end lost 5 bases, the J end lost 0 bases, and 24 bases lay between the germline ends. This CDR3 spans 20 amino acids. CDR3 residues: CATSAPGGFAGTPNTGELFF. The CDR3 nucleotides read TGTGCCACCAGTGCCCCAGGGGGTTTTGCGGGGACACCGAACACCGGGGAGCTGTTTTTT.

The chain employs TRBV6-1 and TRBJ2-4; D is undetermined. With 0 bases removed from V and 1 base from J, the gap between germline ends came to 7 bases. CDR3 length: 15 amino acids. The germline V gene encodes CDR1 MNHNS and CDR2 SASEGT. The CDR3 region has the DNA TGTGCCAGCAGTGAAGCGCGGATCGCCAAAAACATTCAGTACTTC. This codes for CASSEARIAKNIQYF.

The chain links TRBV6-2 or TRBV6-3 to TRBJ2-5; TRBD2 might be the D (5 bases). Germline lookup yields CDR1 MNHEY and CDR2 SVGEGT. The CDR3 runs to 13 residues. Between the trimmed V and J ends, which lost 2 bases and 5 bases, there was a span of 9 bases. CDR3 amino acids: CASSYRGQETQYF. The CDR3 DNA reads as TGTGCCAGCAGTTACAGAGGGCAGGAGACCCAGTACTTC.

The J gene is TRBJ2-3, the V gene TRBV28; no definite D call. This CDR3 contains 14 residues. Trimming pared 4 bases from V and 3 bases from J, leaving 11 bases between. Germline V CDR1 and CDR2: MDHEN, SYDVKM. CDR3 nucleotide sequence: TGTGCCAGCAGTTCGAGGTGGCTTACAGATACGCAGTATTTT. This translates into CASSSRWLTDTQYF.

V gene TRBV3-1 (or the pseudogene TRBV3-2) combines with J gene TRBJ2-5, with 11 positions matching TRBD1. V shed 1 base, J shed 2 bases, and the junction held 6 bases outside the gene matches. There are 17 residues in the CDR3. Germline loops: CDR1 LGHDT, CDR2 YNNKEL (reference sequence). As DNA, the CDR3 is TGTGCCAGCAGCCAAGTCCGGACAGGGGGCCCTCAAGAGACCCAGTACTTC. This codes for CASSQVRTGGPQETQYF.

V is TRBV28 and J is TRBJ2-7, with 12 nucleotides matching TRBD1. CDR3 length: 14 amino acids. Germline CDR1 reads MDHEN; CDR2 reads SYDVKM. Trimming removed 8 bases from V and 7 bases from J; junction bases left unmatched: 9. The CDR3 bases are TGTGCCAGCGGGGAGGGACAGGGGGCGGGTGAGCAGTACTTC. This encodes CASGEGQGAGEQYF.

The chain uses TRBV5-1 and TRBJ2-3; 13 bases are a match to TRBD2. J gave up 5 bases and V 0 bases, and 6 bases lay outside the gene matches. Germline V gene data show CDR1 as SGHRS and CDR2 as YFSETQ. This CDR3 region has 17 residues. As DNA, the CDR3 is TGCGCCAGCAGCTTGGCCGGACTAGCGGGAGTGGTAGATACGCAGTATTTT. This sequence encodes CASSLAGLAGVVDTQYF.

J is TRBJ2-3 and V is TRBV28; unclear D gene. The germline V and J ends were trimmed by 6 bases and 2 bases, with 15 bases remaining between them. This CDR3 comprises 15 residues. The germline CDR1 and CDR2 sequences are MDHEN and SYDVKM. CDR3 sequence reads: CASSPGGLATDTQYF. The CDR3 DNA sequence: TGTGCCAGCAGCCCCGGCGGTCTTGCCACAGATACGCAGTATTTT.

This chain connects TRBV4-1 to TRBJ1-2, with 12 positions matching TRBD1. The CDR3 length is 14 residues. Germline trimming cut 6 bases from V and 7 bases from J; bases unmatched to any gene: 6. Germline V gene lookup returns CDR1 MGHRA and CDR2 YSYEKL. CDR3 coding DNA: TGCGCCAGCAGGATGGGACAGGGGGCGCTTGGCTACACCTTC. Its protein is CASRMGQGALGYTF.

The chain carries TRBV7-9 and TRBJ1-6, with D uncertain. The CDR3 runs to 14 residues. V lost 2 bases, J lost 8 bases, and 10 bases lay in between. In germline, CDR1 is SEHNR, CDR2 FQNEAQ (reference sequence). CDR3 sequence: CASSLTRTDSPLHF. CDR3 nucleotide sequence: TGTGCCAGCAGCTTAACCCGAACGGATTCACCCCTCCACTTT.

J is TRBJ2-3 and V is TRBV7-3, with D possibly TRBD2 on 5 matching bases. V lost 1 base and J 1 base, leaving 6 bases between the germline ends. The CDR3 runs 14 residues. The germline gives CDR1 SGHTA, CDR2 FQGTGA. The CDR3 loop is CASSLNGGTDTQYF. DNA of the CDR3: TGTGCCAGCAGCTTAAACGGGGGCACAGATACGCAGTATTTT.

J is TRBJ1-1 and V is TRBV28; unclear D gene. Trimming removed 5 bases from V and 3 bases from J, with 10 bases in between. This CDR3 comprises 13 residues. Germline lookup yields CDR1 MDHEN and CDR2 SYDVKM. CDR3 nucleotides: TGTGCCAGCAGTCCACCGGGATACACTGAAGCTTTCTTT. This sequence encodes CASSPPGYTEAFF.

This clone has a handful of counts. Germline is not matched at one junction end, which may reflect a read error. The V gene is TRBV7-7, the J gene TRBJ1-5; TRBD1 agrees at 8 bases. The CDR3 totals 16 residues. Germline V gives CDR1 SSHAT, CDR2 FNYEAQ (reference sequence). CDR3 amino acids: CASSLWQGAESQPQHF. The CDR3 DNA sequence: TGTGCTAGCAGCTTATGGCAGGGGGCAGAATCACAGCCCCAGCATTTT.